The 5 T cell receptor beta chains reported below all come from one sample, sequenced in a study of siplizumab effects on memory and regulatory T cells. Clones were read by immunoSEQ multiplex PCR, and TCRdb kept only the in-frame ones, dropping some. Here the sample spans 85,000 to 130,000 clones, roughly 93% being singletons. Input material: Tregs sorted from blood. The source is a human donor in good health.

This chain joins TRBV6-1 and TRBJ1-5, with TRBD1 identical over 7 bases. This CDR3 spans 17 amino acids. V shed 4 bases and J 2 bases; nucleotides not matched to a gene: 11. Germline V gene data show CDR1 as MNHNS and CDR2 as SASEGT. The CDR3 loop is CASSAKQGTWGNQPQHF. CDR3 nucleotides: TGTGCCAGCAGTGCCAAACAGGGGACTTGGGGCAATCAGCCCCAGCATTTT.

The chain employs TRBV6-1 and TRBJ1-1, with 7 bases matching TRBD1. This CDR3 comprises 14 residues. V was clipped by 5 bases and J by 0 bases; unmatched bases: 3. From germline, CDR1 is MNHNS and CDR2 SASEGT. CDR3 amino acids: CASSLQGLNTEAFF. DNA of the CDR3: TGTGCCAGCAGTCTACAGGGGCTGAACACTGAAGCTTTCTTT.

Only a few counts were recorded for this clone. The chain recombines TRBV15 with TRBJ1-4, with D hard to call. The CDR3 spans 14 residues. V was cut by 0 bases and J by 4 bases, with 6 bases left in between. Per the germline V gene, CDR1 is LNHNV and CDR2 is YYDKDF (reference sequence). The CDR3 protein is CATSRDRSNEKLFF. In DNA, the CDR3 is TGTGCCACCAGCAGAGACAGAAGTAATGAAAAACTGTTTTTT.

The rearrangement uses TRBV9 and TRBJ2-7, with unresolved D. The germline V gene encodes CDR1 SGDLS and CDR2 YYNGEE. The germline V and J ends were trimmed by 0 bases and 7 bases, with 14 bases remaining between them. The CDR3 has 14 residues. DNA for the CDR3: TGTGCCAGCAGCGTAGGAGGAGCCGAAAAAGAGCAGTACTTC. Its protein product is CASSVGGAEKEQYF.

The chain employs TRBV15 and TRBJ1-6; a weak D match, TRBD1 (5 bases). The CDR3 runs to 14 residues. Germline V gene sequence: CDR1 LNHNV, CDR2 YYDKDF (reference sequence). V lost 0 bases and J lost 10, with 10 bases in between. This CDR3 reads CATSRDFRGSPLHF. The CDR3 DNA sequence: TGTGCCACCAGCAGAGATTTTCGGGGCTCACCCCTCCACTTT.